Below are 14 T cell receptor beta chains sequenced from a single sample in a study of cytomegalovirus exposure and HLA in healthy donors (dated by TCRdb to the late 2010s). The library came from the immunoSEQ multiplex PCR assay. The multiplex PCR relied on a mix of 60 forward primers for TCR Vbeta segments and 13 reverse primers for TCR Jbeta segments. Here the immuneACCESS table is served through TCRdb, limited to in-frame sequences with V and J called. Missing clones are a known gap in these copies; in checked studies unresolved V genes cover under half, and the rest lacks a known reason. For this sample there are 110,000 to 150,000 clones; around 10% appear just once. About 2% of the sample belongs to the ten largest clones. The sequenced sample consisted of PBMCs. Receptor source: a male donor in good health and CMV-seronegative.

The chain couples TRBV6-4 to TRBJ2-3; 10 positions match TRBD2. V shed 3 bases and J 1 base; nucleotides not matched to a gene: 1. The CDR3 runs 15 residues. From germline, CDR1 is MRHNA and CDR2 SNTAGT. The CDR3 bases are TGTGCCAGCAGTGAAACTAGCGGGGGCACAGATACGCAGTATTTT. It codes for CASSETSGGTDTQYF.

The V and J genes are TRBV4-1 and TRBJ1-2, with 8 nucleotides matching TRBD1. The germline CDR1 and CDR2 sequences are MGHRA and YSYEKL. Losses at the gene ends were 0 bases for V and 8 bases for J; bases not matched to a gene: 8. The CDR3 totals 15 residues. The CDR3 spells CASSQDTDRGNGYTF. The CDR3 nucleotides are TGCGCCAGCAGCCAAGATACTGACAGGGGAAACGGCTACACCTTC.

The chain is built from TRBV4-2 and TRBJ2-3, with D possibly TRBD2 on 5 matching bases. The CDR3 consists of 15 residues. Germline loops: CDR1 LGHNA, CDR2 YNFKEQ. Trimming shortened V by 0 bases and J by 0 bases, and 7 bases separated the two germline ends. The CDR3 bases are TGTGCCAGCAGCCAAGATGGCGGGAGCACAGATACGCAGTATTTT. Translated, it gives CASSQDGGSTDTQYF.

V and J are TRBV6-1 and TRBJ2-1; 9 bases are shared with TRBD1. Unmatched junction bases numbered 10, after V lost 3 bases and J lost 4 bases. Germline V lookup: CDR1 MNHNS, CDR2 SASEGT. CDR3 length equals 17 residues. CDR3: CASSDPPGTGPYNEQFF. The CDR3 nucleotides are TGTGCCAGCAGTGATCCCCCCGGGACAGGGCCTTACAATGAGCAGTTCTTC.

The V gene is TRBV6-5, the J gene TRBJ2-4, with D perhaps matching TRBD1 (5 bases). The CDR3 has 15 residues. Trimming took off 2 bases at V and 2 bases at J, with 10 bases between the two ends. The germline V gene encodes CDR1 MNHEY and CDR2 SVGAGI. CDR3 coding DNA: TGTGCCAGCAGTTACAATGCAGGGCCCAAAAACATTCAGTACTTC. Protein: CASSYNAGPKNIQYF.

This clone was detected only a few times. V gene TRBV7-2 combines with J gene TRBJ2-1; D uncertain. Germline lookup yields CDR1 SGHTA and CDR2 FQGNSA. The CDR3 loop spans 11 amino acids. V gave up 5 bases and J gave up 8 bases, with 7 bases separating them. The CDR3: CASSLLHEQFF. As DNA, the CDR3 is TGTGCCAGCAGCCTCCTTCATGAGCAGTTCTTC.

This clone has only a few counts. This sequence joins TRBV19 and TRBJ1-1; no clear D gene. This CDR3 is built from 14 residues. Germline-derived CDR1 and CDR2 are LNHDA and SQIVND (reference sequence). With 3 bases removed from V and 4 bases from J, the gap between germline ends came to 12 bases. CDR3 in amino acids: CASSIGVEGTEAFF. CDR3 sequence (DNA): TGTGCCAGTAGTATCGGTGTTGAGGGCACTGAAGCTTTCTTT.

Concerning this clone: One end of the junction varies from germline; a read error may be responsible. The CDR3 protein is CASSYSGGPRNTGAFF. In DNA form, the CDR3 reads TGTGCCAGCAGTTACTCCGGGGGGCCGCGGAACACTGGAGCTTTCTTT. The genes are TRBV6-5 and TRBJ1-1; a weak D match, TRBD1 (6 bases). The CDR3 extends over 16 amino acids. CDR1 and CDR2 (germline): MNHEY, SVGAGI.

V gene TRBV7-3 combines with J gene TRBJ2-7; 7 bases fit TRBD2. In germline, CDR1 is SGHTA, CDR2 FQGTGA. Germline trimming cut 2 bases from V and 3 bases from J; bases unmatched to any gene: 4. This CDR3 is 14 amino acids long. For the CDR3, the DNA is TGTGCCAGCAGCTTAGGGGGGGGAAACTACGAGCAGTACTTC. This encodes CASSLGGGNYEQYF.

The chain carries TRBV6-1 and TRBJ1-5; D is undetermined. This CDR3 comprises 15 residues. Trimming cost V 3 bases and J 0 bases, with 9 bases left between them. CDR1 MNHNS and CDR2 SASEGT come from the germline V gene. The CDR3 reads CASSDRMYSNQPQHF. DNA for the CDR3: TGTGCCAGCAGTGACAGAATGTATAGCAATCAGCCCCAGCATTTT.

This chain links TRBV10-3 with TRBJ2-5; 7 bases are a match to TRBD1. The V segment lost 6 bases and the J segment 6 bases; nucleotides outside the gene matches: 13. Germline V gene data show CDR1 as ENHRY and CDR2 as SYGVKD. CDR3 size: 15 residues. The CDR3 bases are TGTGCCATCAGCGCTCCGACAGGGCGGGCGAAGACCCAGTACTTC. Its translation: CAISAPTGRAKTQYF.

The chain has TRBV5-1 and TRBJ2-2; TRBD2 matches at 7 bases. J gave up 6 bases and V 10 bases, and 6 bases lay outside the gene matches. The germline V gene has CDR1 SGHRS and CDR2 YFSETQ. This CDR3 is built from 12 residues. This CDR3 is CACRGVSGELFF. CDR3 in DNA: TGCGCCTGCCGGGGGGTCTCCGGGGAGCTGTTTTTT. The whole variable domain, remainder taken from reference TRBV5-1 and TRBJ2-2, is KAGVTQTPRYLIKTRGQQVTLSCSPISGHRSVSWYQQTPGQGLQFLFEYFSETQRNKGNFPGRFSGRQFSNSRSEMNVSTLELGDSALYLCACRGVSGELFFGEGSRLTVL.

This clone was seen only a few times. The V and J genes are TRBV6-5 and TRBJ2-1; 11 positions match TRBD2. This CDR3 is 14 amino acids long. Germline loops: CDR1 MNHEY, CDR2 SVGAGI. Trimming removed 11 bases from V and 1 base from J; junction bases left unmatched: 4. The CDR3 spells CACGTSGSYNEQFF. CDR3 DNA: TGTGCCTGCGGGACTAGCGGATCCTACAATGAGCAGTTCTTC.

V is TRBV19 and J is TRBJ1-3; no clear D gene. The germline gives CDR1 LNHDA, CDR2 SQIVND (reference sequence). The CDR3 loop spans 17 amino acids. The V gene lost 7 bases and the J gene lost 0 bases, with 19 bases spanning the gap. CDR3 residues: CASIPDNTNPSGNTIYF. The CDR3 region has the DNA TGTGCCAGTATCCCAGACAATACAAACCCCTCTGGAAACACCATATATTTT.